The sequence of this T cell receptor (beta chain) was determined in a study of circulating and synovial CD4+ cells in juvenile arthritis (dated by TCRdb to between 2013 and 2015). Context from the whole study: Within each patient, the TCRbeta CDR3 repertoires of synovial CD4 T cells, bulk blood CD4 T cells and circulating HLA-DR+ CD4 T cells were compared. The goal of repertoire sequencing was to confirm that a circulating synovial-like CD4 T cell subset was enriched in synovial clonotypes. Beyond this particular receptor, the publication reports: Synovial and circulating pathogenic-like lymphocyte repertoires were less diverse than bulk blood CD4 repertoires, and some CPL samples were as oligoclonal as synovium. No difference between circulating pathogenic-like lymphocytes and bulk blood T cells was detected by traditional Vbeta family usage analysis. CPL and bulk blood CD4 samples differed in T cell genome counts by at least an order of magnitude, so sample-size effects were addressed. Circulating pathogenic-like lymphocytes clustered together with synovial T cells and shared a substantially larger fraction of CDR3 sequences with synovium than bulk blood did. Since overlap with synovium went up as sequencing depth increased, the measured fractions of shared clonotypes likely underestimated the full repertoire overlap.

Library generation was performed with the immunoSEQ multiplex PCR assay. An external provider carried out the TCRbeta CDR3 sequencing as a commercial service. On the study's bioinformatics: The analyses used productive nucleotide sequences together with amino acid sequences obtained by in silico translation. To equalise sample size, diversity was assessed as Renyi entropy across alpha values by taking the median of 200 repeated subsamples. Pairwise repertoire distance was calculated as one minus the Chao-modified Jaccard index to correct for under-sampling and was used for clustering. Frequency-weighted overlap with synovial clonotypes was calculated over 200 sample sizes with 200 draws without replacement at each size, and the overlap was reported at the size of the smaller sample. The immuneACCESS repertoire file appears here via TCRdb, limited to in-frame rearrangements. These files lack a portion of the clones; in checked studies, under half of the deficit traces to unresolved V genes, and the cause of the others is not known. From that table come the V and J calls and clone size; the DNA was used to work out D and trimming. This sample holds around 18,000 clones; around 90% were observed only once. Roughly 0.75% of the sample comes from the top ten.

The sequenced samples were obtained from patients with active juvenile idiopathic arthritis. Right after thawing, the cells went straight into sorting, and Live/Dead Fixable Near-IR Stain was used to exclude dead cells. In the case of this clone: Its antigen is not yet known. There are no base qualities to consult, and no much larger clone falls within one base.

The sequenced sample consisted of CD4+ T cells from blood. This clonotype was obtained from a human donor with juvenile idiopathic arthritis.

The DNA is as follows: TGTGCCAGCAGCGCAGACCGGCCAGGGGCGAATGAGCAGTTCTTC. Translated, it gives CASSADRPGANEQFF. The sequence links TRBV9 to TRBJ2-1; the D gene is possibly TRBD1, with 6 bases matching. V and J are truncated by 3 bases and 7 bases respectively, leaving an intervening sequence of 17 bases. The CDR3 has 15 amino acids, counting the end cysteine and phenylalanine. Only the CDR3 region is kept as DNA, spanning 45 bases read in frame from base 1. In the germline V gene, CDR1 corresponds to SGDLS and CDR2 to YYNGEE. The reference TRBV9 and TRBJ2-1 proteins fill in what lies around the CDR3, so the full variable domain reads DSGVTQTPKHLITATGQRVTLRCSPRSGDLSVYWYQQSLDQGLQFLIQYYNGEERAKGNILERFSAQQFPDLHSELNLSSLELGDSALYFCASSADRPGANEQFFGPGTRLTVL.